The present T cell receptor beta chain was sequenced within a study of blood T cells in healthy people across ages. The CDR3 spans 15 residues. Trimming took off 5 bases at V and 5 bases at J, with 18 bases between the two ends. CDR1 is MNHEY, CDR2 SVGAGI, per germline. It was with a sample-barcoded 5' primer and a J-beta primer mix that a second PCR of roughly 7 to 12 cycles was run. TCRdb recomputed calls from the 5' RACE reads with MiXCR, one row per CDR3 protein. The sample holds hundreds of thousands of distinct CDR3 sequences, around 54% seen once. V and J are TRBV6-5 and TRBJ1-2; D ambiguous. The receptor was derived from a man aged 60-69 years in good health. Specimen: blood. CDR3 sequence (DNA): TGTGCCAGCAGTCCGCCCAGCGGGGATGGATATGGCTACACCTTC. Residues: CASSPPSGDGYGYTF.